These 4 T cell receptor beta chains were all obtained from the same sample, sequenced in a study of blood T cells in healthy people across ages. A second PCR of about 7 to 11 cycles used a sample-barcoded 5' primer and a J-beta primer mix. TCRdb used MiXCR to reprocess the 5' RACE reads, holding one entry per CDR3 protein. This sample has more than 600,000 distinct CDR3 sequences, with 20% to 25% found just once. These data were also filed under a second study, of T cells of mothers and their children.

Sequenced sample: blood. The receptors originated from a boy aged 5-17 years in good health.

This clonotype was recorded once. The V gene is TRBV12-3 or TRBV12-4, the J gene TRBJ2-3, with a possible D match to TRBD2 (6 bases). The V end lost 3 bases, the J end lost 4 bases, and 14 bases lay between the germline ends. CDR3 length: 15 amino acids. CDR3 sequence reads: CASSLGGEPADTQYF. The CDR3 nucleotides read TGTGCCAGCAGTTTGGGCGGGGAGCCCGCAGATACGCAGTATTTT.

The chain employs TRBV6-1 and TRBJ2-7, with TRBD2 matching over 13 bases. Germline trimming cut 11 bases from V and 6 bases from J; bases unmatched to any gene: 13. The germline CDR1 and CDR2 sequences are MNHNS and SASEGT. The CDR3 extends over 15 amino acids. CDR3 region: CAGIKPGLAGTEQYF. CDR3 DNA sequence: TGTGCCGGGATTAAACCGGGACTAGCGGGAACCGAGCAGTACTTC.

This clonotype was detected a few times. CDR3 in amino acids: CSAQWETDTQYF. The CDR3, as DNA: TGCAGTGCTCAATGGGAGACAGATACGCAGTATTTT. This chain uses TRBV20-1 with TRBJ2-3, with D perhaps TRBD2 (5 bases). Between the trimmed V and J ends, which lost 5 bases and 3 bases, there was a span of 9 bases. The CDR3 runs 12 residues. Germline CDR1 DFQATT, CDR2 SNEGSKA (reference sequence).

The chain couples TRBV14 to TRBJ2-5; D is tentatively TRBD1 or TRBD2 (6 bases each). The DNA end is a closer match to TRBJ2-7, so the J assignment may be wrong. Germline assignment: CDR1 SGHDN and CDR2 FVKESK. This CDR3 spans 15 amino acids. CDR3 protein: CASSQGRGPSYEQYF. CDR3 DNA: TGTGCCAGCAGCCAAGGCCGGGGGCCCTCCTACGAGCAGTACTTC.